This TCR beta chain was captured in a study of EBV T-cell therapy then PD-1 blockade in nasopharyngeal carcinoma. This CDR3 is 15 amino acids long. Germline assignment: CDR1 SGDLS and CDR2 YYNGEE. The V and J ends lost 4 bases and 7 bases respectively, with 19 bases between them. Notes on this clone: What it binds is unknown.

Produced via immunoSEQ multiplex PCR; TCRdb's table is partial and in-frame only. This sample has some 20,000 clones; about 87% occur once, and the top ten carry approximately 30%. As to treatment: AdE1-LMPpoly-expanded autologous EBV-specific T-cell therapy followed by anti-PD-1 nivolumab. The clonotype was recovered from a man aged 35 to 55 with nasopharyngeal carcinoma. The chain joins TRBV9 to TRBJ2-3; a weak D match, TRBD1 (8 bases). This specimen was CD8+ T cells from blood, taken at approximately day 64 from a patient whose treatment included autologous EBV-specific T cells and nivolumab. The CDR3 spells CASSSQGGGHHTQYF. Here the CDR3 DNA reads TGTGCCAGCAGCTCACAGGGGGGGGGCCATCATACGCAGTATTTT.